The TCR beta chain described here comes from a study of T cells in Graves' hyperthyroidism and ophthalmopathy (dated by TCRdb to about 2019). About the study as a whole: Peripheral blood samples were taken at initial diagnosis, before any treatment was given. An independent validation cohort of fewer than 20 hyperthyroidism patients and approximately 17 patients who later progressed to ophthalmopathy tested prospective prediction of ophthalmopathy. For training and testing, the 100 or so patients in the discovery cohort were randomly divided in a 7:3 ratio. Thyroid tissue and blood T-cell repertoires from roughly six Graves' hyperthyroidism patients were also compared in the study. The paper describes TCR Vbeta CDR3 sequencing of around 130 peripheral blood samples, made up of 43 ophthalmopathy patients, roughly 72 hyperthyroidism patients and roughly 17 progressor patients. After blood sampling, hyperthyroidism patients were treated with methimazole at a starting dose of 30 mg daily, and ophthalmopathy patients were treated with high-dose intravenous methylprednisolone. To identify TCR V-J signatures that set the groups apart, the researchers used a discovery cohort of about a hundred patients, made up of 40 to 45 with Graves' ophthalmopathy and some 60 with stable Graves' hyperthyroidism. What the study reported, not specific to this receptor: A 13 V-J signature model separated ophthalmopathy from stable hyperthyroidism, with 87.88% sensitivity and roughly 82% specificity in cross-validation and 80%/75% in testing. In validation, the model predicted progression to ophthalmopathy a median of around 6.5 months before onset, with about 67% sensitivity and roughly 72% specificity. Sample size was not statistically predetermined, and investigators were not blinded to group allocation. Most expanded thyroid clonotypes (frequency above 0.001) were also detected in blood, suggesting blood repertoires may reflect thyroid immune responses.

The CDR3 starts with the cysteine, ends with the phenylalanine, and has 14 residues. The CDR3 DNA has 42 bases and is translated from base 1. In the germline V gene, CDR1 corresponds to SGHTA and CDR2 to FQGTGA. V is pared back by 5 bases and J by 4 bases, with 15 bases lying between the germline termini. In regard to this clonotype: Its antigen is not yet known. It has no much larger one-base neighbor in the sample; base qualities were not kept.

Amplification of TCR beta CDR3 regions was carried out from RNA transcripts. A first-round RT-PCR of the TCR CDR3 used the HTBI primer set with the Qiagen OneStep RT-PCR kit. A second multiplex PCR round built the libraries, followed by size selection and purification. The libraries were sequenced on an Illumina HiSeq2000 using paired-end 100 bp reads. As for how the authors treated the data: Raw data were processed with SOAPnuke, discarding reads with adapters, uncalled bases, mean Phred below 15, or no exact constant-primer or identifier match. COPE v1.2.5 was used to merge high-quality paired reads, and clonotypes were defined as unique nucleotide sequences. MiTCR v1.1 was used to align clonotypes to the IMGT TRBV, TRBD and TRBJ reference segments. The analysis included only V-J combinations with a frequency above 0.0001, which together covered more than 98% of the repertoires. The TCS score was defined as F50 (clonal expansion) divided by E x V (chaos), with BLOSUM62-based TCRdist calculated between CDR3 peptides within each V-J. Welch's t-statistics and random forest reduced some 510 V-J features to 10 to 15, which were used in a naive Bayes classifier (R e1071). Clones were called with MiXCR by TCRdb after fastp trimmed the public reads at Q25, and only in-frame beta chains were retained. Each CDR3 protein appears once, grouped with its most common genes and DNA. These V and J calls rely on TCRdb rather than the paper's analysis. In all, the sample holds 500,000 or so distinct CDR3 sequences, and more than 15% of those were seen once. Roughly 18% of the sample rests with the top ten.

Moderately to severely active disease, a Clinical Activity Score of at least 3, a NOSPECS grade of at least 4, and a duration under 3 months were present in ophthalmopathy patients. Any patient with an uncontrolled infection, another autoimmune disease, pregnancy or lactation was excluded. Diagnoses were established on the basis of clinical symptoms, serum thyroxine and TRAb, thyroid ultrasound, and orbital computed tomography. PBMCs were separated from roughly 9.6 ml of fresh peripheral blood using Ficoll-Paque density gradient centrifugation. Total RNA was extracted using Trizol reagent, and RNA quality was assessed on an Agilent 2100 Bioanalyzer.

What was sequenced was blood. The clonotype was recovered from a young woman with Graves' ophthalmopathy. Recombination linked TRBV7-3 to TRBJ2-7, with TRBD2 tentatively as D gene (6 bases match). The CDR3 has the sequence CASSPLGGGYEQYF. The sequence in DNA is TGTGCCAGCAGCCCCCTCGGGGGTGGGTACGAGCAGTACTTC.